This section outlines one TCR beta chain sequence together with its context. The V gene end was trimmed by 0 bases and the J gene end by 2 bases; junction bases not matched to a gene: 7. Per the germline V gene, CDR1 is MNHNS and CDR2 is SASEGT. This CDR3 has 17 amino acids. In the authors' workflow: Nucleated cell number was recorded as an estimate derived from reference gene primer amplification. Only in-frame clones appear in the TCRdb table, and some are missing; sequencing was by immunoSEQ multiplex PCR. The DNA was the basis for D and trimming; V, J and clone size are from that table. The sample has just over 80,000 clones, about three quarters seen once; the top ten hold roughly 20%. This sample is drawn from a study of blood T cell repertoires in COVID-19. Turning to the study itself: The study drew acute and convalescent COVID-19 samples from the United States, Italy and Spain. PBMCs, B-cell-depleted T cells, or T cells were the source of the cDNA or gDNA that made up the material.

The chain recombines TRBV6-1 with TRBJ2-5, with 9 bases that match TRBD2. Sequencing used peripheral blood. The clonotype originates from a woman aged 80 or over with active or convalescent COVID-19. The DNA for the CDR3 is TGTGCCAGCAGTGAAGCGCTGCGGGGGGGCATACAAGAGACCCAGTACTTC. Translated, it gives CASSEALRGGIQETQYF.